Listed here is a single T cell receptor (beta chain). Its antigen is still unknown. Researchers ran the PCR with 60 Vbeta and 13 Jbeta primers. Here immunoSEQ multiplex PCR was the method, and the copy in TCRdb shows in-frame clones only, minus some. Seen here are 200,000 to 250,000 clones, 77% observed once, and the top ten hold 2.7%. The CDR3 has 13 amino acids. The J segment lost 6 bases and the V segment lost 7 bases, leaving 5 bases of the junction unmatched. The V gene's germline CDR1 is LNHDA and CDR2 SQIVND (reference sequence). These data are taken from a study of cytomegalovirus exposure and HLA in healthy donors. Study overall: HLA-typed donors were the source of approximately 86 million unique TCRs held in an early data release. Ancestry clustering placed about 86% of approximately 420 genotyped donors in the Caucasian-associated cluster.

Study observations and caveats: The authors later linked a missense DCLRE1C variant to TCR beta V- and J-gene trimming. Among TCR sequences, most were rare, though some public TCRs appeared in many donors.

This chain links TRBV19 with TRBJ1-3; 8 nucleotides match TRBD1. The clonotype comes from a woman aged 55 to 70 in good health and CMV-seropositive. Sequencing was done on a sample of PBMCs. In DNA, the CDR3 is TGTGCCAGTATTCGGACAGGGACAAACACCATATATTTT. Encoded protein: CASIRTGTNTIYF.